This note documents a single T cell receptor beta chain sequence. Antigen: not known. Healthy people donating bone marrow made up the donors. This donor's CMV serostatus is unrecorded. The sample belongs to a study of cytomegalovirus exposure and HLA in healthy donors. Regarding the study as a whole: Another analysis was done later, and it associated around 16,000 TCR beta sequences with HLA alleles at 0.05 false discovery rate. A later examination showed that TCR association rates differed by HLA locus, with DRB1 most and HLA-C fewest.

Germline CDR1 LNHDA, CDR2 SQIVND (reference sequence). Losses at the gene ends were 5 bases for V and 7 bases for J; bases not matched to a gene: 9. The CDR3 runs 15 residues. The PCR contained 60 Vbeta and 13 Jbeta primers. The assay was immunoSEQ multiplex PCR, and TCRdb's table has in-frame clones only and misses some. The sample contains some 130,000 clones, 80% of which appear only once. Sequenced: PBMCs. The genes are TRBV19 and TRBJ1-2; TRBD1 agrees at 11 bases. The TCR was taken from a man aged 25-40 years in good health. CDR3 amino acids: CASSANLGQGVGYTF. In DNA, the CDR3 is TGTGCCAGTAGTGCAAACCTGGGACAGGGGGTTGGCTACACCTTC.